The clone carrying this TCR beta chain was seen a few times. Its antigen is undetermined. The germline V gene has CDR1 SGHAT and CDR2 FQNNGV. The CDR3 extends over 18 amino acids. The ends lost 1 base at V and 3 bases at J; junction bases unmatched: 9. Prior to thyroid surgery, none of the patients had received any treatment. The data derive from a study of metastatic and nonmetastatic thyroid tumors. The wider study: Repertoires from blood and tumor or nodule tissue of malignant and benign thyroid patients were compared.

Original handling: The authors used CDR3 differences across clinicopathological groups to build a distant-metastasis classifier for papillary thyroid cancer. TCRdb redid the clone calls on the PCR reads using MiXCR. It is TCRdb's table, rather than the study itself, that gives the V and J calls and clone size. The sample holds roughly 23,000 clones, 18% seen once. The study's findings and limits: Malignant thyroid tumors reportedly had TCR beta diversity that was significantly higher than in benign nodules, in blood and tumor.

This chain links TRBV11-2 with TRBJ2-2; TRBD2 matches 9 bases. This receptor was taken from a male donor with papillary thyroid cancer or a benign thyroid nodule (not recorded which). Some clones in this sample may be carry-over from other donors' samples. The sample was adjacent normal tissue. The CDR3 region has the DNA TGTGCCAGCAGCTTAGGTACAGCGGGAGGACAGTACACCGGGGAGCTGTTTTTT. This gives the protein CASSLGTAGGQYTGELFF.